A single sample gave rise to the 31 T cell receptor beta chains below, sequenced in a study of T cells in Graves' hyperthyroidism and ophthalmopathy. Amplified TCR beta CDR3 regions came from RNA transcripts. HTBI primers were used for first-round RT-PCR of the TCR CDR3. MiXCR, run by TCRdb on the multiplex PCR reads, gives a single entry per CDR3 protein. The table lists 380,000 or so distinct CDR3 sequences, approximately 13% of them singletons. Material: blood. Every receptor here comes from a man aged 25-45 years with Graves' hyperthyroidism that later progressed to Graves' ophthalmopathy.

This chain joins TRBV6-1 and TRBJ1-5; maybe TRBD1 (6 bases). The CDR3 has 15 amino acids. Germline CDR1 reads MNHNS; CDR2 reads SASEGT. Trimming stripped 6 bases from V and 0 bases from J, with 12 bases between. The CDR3 region is CASRPDRNSNQPQHF. The CDR3 DNA sequence: TGTGCCAGCAGACCCGACAGGAATAGCAATCAGCCCCAGCATTTT.

The chain uses TRBV7-9 and TRBJ1-4; 7 bases match TRBD1. With 4 bases clipped from V and 0 bases from J, the junction kept 5 bases outside the gene matches. This CDR3 region has 16 residues. CDR1 is SEHNR, CDR2 FQNEAQ, per germline (reference sequence). CDR3: CASSSEQGPTNEKLFF. The CDR3 bases are TGTGCCAGCAGCTCAGAACAGGGGCCAACTAATGAAAAACTGTTTTTT. Filled out from reference TRBV7-9 and TRBJ1-4, the complete variable domain reads DTGVSQNPRHKITKRGQNVTFRCDPISEHNRLYWYRQTLGQGPEFLTYFQNEAQLEKSRLLSDRFSAERPKGSFSTLEIQRTEQGDSAMYLCASSSEQGPTNEKLFFGSGTQLSVL.

This clonotype appeared many times. CDR3 DNA sequence: TGTGCCAGCTCACCATTTGGGACCAATAATGAAAAACTGTTTTTT. Its translation: CASSPFGTNNEKLFF. The V call is TRBV18, the J call TRBJ1-4, with TRBD1 as a possible D gene (5 bases). V dropped 2 bases and J dropped 4 bases, with 11 bases sitting between them. The CDR3 sequence is 15 residues long. Germline V CDR1 and CDR2: KGHSH, LQKENI.

At least ten counts were recorded for this clonotype. The chain links TRBV2 to TRBJ2-1, with TRBD2 matching over 14 bases. Germline values: CDR1 SNHLY, CDR2 FYNNEI. After removal of 6 bases from V and 0 bases from J, the junction contained 1 base not matched to a gene. This CDR3 contains 16 residues. CDR3 coding DNA: TGTGCCAGCAGAGGGACTAGCGGGAGCTCCTACAATGAGCAGTTCTTC. It encodes CASRGTSGSSYNEQFF.

Many counts were recorded for this clonotype. The gene calls are TRBV7-6 and TRBJ2-7; tentative D call: TRBD2 (5 bases). The CDR3 contains 13 residues. V lost 1 base and J 6 bases, leaving 10 bases between the germline ends. The V gene's germline CDR1 is SGHVS and CDR2 FNYEAQ. The CDR3 protein is CASSLGTGSEQYF. Written as DNA, the CDR3 is TGTGCCAGCAGCTTAGGGACGGGGTCCGAGCAGTACTTC. Looking up the rest from reference TRBV7-6 and TRBJ2-7 gives the full variable domain: GAGVSQSPRYKVTKRGQDVALRCDPISGHVSLYWYRQALGQGPEFLTYFNYEAQQDKSGLPNDRFSAERPEGSISTLTIQRTEQRDSAMYRCASSLGTGSEQYFGPGTRLTVT.

This clonotype was picked up many times. The chain has TRBV28 and TRBJ1-5; 7 nucleotides line up with TRBD1. The trim removed 3 bases at V and 3 bases at J, leaving 5 bases unmatched. Looked up from germline, CDR1 is MDHEN and CDR2 is SYDVKM. The CDR3 is made up of 15 amino acids. The CDR3 DNA sequence: TGTGCCAGCAGTTTTATTGGGACAGTCAATCAGCCCCAGCATTTT. It is translated as CASSFIGTVNQPQHF.

This clonotype appeared a few times. The CDR3 DNA sequence: TGTGCCAGCAGCTTAGGAGTCGGACTAGCGGGGATTTTTTTAGATACGCAGTATTTT. This sequence encodes CASSLGVGLAGIFLDTQYF. The chain is built from TRBV11-2 and TRBJ2-3, with 12 bases that match TRBD2. Trimming at V came to 1 base and at J to 5 bases, leaving 13 bases not matched to a gene. Germline V gene data show CDR1 as SGHAT and CDR2 as FQNNGV. The CDR3 loop spans 19 amino acids.

Of note for this clonotype: Germline and junction disagree at one end, which may indicate a read error. The chain links TRBV28 to TRBJ2-5, with D perhaps TRBD1 (6 bases). The CDR3 runs 16 residues. Germline CDR1 and CDR2: MDHEN and SYDVKM. The CDR3 DNA reads as TGTGCCAGCAGGGACTTCGGGACACCGCCTCAAGAGACCCAGTGCTTC. As protein: CASRDFGTPPQETQCF.

This clonotype was observed many times. The rearrangement joins TRBV28 to TRBJ2-1; 8 positions agree with TRBD1. The CDR3 totals 14 residues. Germline CDR1 and CDR2: MDHEN and SYDVKM. J gave up 4 bases and V 5 bases, and 4 bases lay outside the gene matches. Here the CDR3 reads CASSIQGVYNEQFF. The CDR3 nucleotides read TGTGCCAGCAGTATACAGGGGGTTTACAATGAGCAGTTCTTC.

This clonotype was seen ten or more times. V gene TRBV12-3 or TRBV12-4 combines with J gene TRBJ1-5; D is uncertain. V lost 7 bases and J lost 9, with 13 bases in between. The CDR3 extends over 12 amino acids. CDR3 residues: CASTDMAGPQHF. CDR3 in DNA: TGTGCCAGCACCGACATGGCCGGGCCCCAGCATTTT.

This clonotype has at least ten counts. The CDR3 region is CAIRNTQESGYTF. CDR3 in DNA: TGTGCCATCAGAAATACCCAGGAAAGTGGCTACACCTTC. The gene calls are TRBV10-3 and TRBJ1-2, with D uncertain. CDR3 length equals 13 residues. Trimming took off 6 bases at V and 7 bases at J, with 15 bases between the two ends. The germline CDR1 and CDR2 sequences are ENHRY and SYGVKD.

This clonotype came up many times. J is TRBJ1-6 and V is TRBV7-9, with D uncertain. Germline V gene sequence: CDR1 SEHNR, CDR2 FQNEAQ (reference sequence). Trimming took 4 bases from V and 6 from J, leaving 13 bases between them. The CDR3 covers 15 residues. In nucleotides, the CDR3 is TGTGCCAGCAGCTCCCGGGAACAAATTAATTCACCCCTCCACTTT. Amino acids: CASSSREQINSPLHF.

The gene calls are TRBV13 and TRBJ2-1; D is undetermined. The CDR3 runs 15 residues. Germline V gene sequence: CDR1 PRHDT, CDR2 FYEKMQ (reference sequence). V was cut by 3 bases and J by 6 bases, with 15 bases left in between. The CDR3 here is CASSFRPTPANEQFF. CDR3 sequence (DNA): TGTGCCAGCAGCTTTAGACCGACTCCGGCCAATGAGCAGTTCTTC. The full variable domain, in which reference TRBV13 and TRBJ2-1 provide the parts outside the CDR3, is AAGVIQSPRHLIKEKRETATLKCYPIPRHDTVYWYQQGPGQDPQFLISFYEKMQSDKGSIPDRFSAQQFSDYHSELNMSSLELGDSALYFCASSFRPTPANEQFFGPGTRLTVL.

This clonotype has just a few counts. V and J are TRBV7-6 and TRBJ1-2, with TRBD1 identical over 9 bases. The CDR3 totals 16 residues. Unmatched junction bases numbered 15, after V lost 5 bases and J lost 8 bases. Per germline, CDR1 SGHVS and CDR2 FNYEAQ. This CDR3 is CASSPGQGHGILGYTF. In DNA, the CDR3 is TGTGCCAGCAGCCCCGGACAGGGGCATGGAATTTTGGGCTACACCTTC. Full variable domain (remainder filled in from reference TRBV7-6 and TRBJ1-2): GAGVSQSPRYKVTKRGQDVALRCDPISGHVSLYWYRQALGQGPEFLTYFNYEAQQDKSGLPNDRFSAERPEGSISTLTIQRTEQRDSAMYRCASSPGQGHGILGYTFGSGTRLTVV.

This clonotype was observed at least ten times. V gene TRBV6-1 combines with J gene TRBJ1-1, with 7 bases fitting TRBD1. The CDR3 consists of 13 residues. V was clipped by 6 bases and J by 4 bases; unmatched bases: 5. Germline CDR1 reads MNHNS; CDR2 reads SASEGT. CDR3 protein: CASRSQGGTEAFF. The CDR3 DNA is TGTGCCAGCAGGTCTCAGGGGGGCACTGAAGCTTTCTTT.

Of note for this clonotype: Its ends do not fully match the called genes, so a read error is possible. The V call is TRBV28, the J call TRBJ1-2; possibly TRBD1 for D (5 bases). The V gene's germline CDR1 is MDHEN and CDR2 SYDVKM. This CDR3 has 11 residues. As DNA, the CDR3 is TGTGCCAGCTGGCGGGGCTATTGCTACACCTTC. This encodes CASWRGYCYTF.

This clonotype was seen at least ten times. This CDR3 is CSAPGTATETQYF. In DNA form, the CDR3 reads TGCAGTGCTCCCGGGACAGCCACAGAGACCCAGTACTTC. The genes are TRBV20-1 and TRBJ2-5; 7 bases line up with TRBD1. The CDR3 contains 13 residues. Germline V gene sequence: CDR1 DFQATT, CDR2 SNEGSKA (reference sequence). Trimming took 5 bases from V and 4 from J; bases not matched to a gene: 7.

The V call is TRBV11-2, the J call TRBJ2-4; D may match TRBD1 or TRBD2 (6 bases each). Germline CDR1 SGHAT, CDR2 FQNNGV. V lost 5 bases, J lost 9 bases, and 23 bases lay in between. The CDR3 is 16 amino acids. The CDR3 sequence: CASSNRGALSQGIQYF. In nucleotides, the CDR3 is TGTGCCAGCAGCAATAGGGGGGCCCTTAGCCAGGGCATTCAGTACTTC.

This clonotype showed up just a few times. J is TRBJ1-1 and V is TRBV12-3 or TRBV12-4; no clear D gene. V lost 1 base to trimming and J lost 1 base, with 7 bases between them. This CDR3 has 14 amino acids. The CDR3 bases are TGTGCCAGCAGTTTAGGCTGGTCGAACACTGAAGCTTTCTTT. This encodes CASSLGWSNTEAFF.

This clonotype showed up just a few times. The chain recombines TRBV6-6 with TRBJ1-5; D is unclear. This CDR3 is built from 17 residues. V dropped 0 bases and J dropped 4 bases, with 16 bases sitting between them. Looked up from germline, CDR1 is MNHNY and CDR2 is SVGAGI (reference sequence). CDR3 in DNA: TGTGCCAGCAGTTACTCGGGGAAAGGGCTGAAGAATCAGCCCCAGCATTTT. This encodes CASSYSGKGLKNQPQHF.

For this clonotype: This may be a read error, as it is one base from a much larger clone. The V call is TRBV20-1, the J call TRBJ2-7; 7 bases are a match to TRBD2. Germline trimming cut 1 base from V and 3 bases from J; bases unmatched to any gene: 6. CDR1 and CDR2 from the germline V gene are DFQATT and SNEGSKA (reference sequence). The CDR3 length is 14 residues. CDR3: CSARGAGTNYEQYF. DNA for the CDR3: TGCAGTGCTAGAGGAGCCGGGACTAACTACGAGCAGTACTTC.

Remarks on this clonotype: Without the conserved terminal phenylalanine or tryptophan, this CDR3 likely stems from a read error. V is TRBV14 and J is TRBJ2-5; D is ambiguous. The CDR3 contains 13 residues. Between the trimmed V and J ends, which lost 6 bases and 5 bases, there was a span of 13 bases. CDR1 SGHDN and CDR2 FVKESK come from the germline V gene. CDR3 in amino acids: CASSRKIGETQYL. As DNA, the CDR3 is TGTGCCAGCAGTCGAAAGATCGGGGAGACCCAGTACCTC.

The chain combines TRBV7-2 with TRBJ1-2; 12 bases line up with TRBD1. This CDR3 contains 15 residues. Trimming cost V 4 bases and J 2 bases; bases outside gene matches: 2. Per germline, CDR1 SGHTA and CDR2 FQGNSA. The CDR3: CASSSGTGGNYGYTF. CDR3 in DNA: TGTGCCAGCAGCTCCGGGACAGGGGGCAACTATGGCTACACCTTC.

V is TRBV5-1 and J is TRBJ2-7; D tentatively reads TRBD1 or TRBD2 (5 bases each). V was pared by 0 bases and J by 2 bases, with 9 bases between. CDR3 length: 14 amino acids. From germline, CDR1 is SGHRS and CDR2 YFSETQ. CDR3 loop: CASSLDGAPYEQYF. CDR3 DNA: TGCGCCAGCAGCTTGGACGGGGCCCCCTACGAGCAGTACTTC.

This clonotype was recorded at least ten times. The chain uses TRBV2 and TRBJ2-3, with D maybe TRBD2 (7 bases). CDR1 SNHLY and CDR2 FYNNEI come from the germline V gene. V lost 6 bases to trimming and J lost 4 bases, with 14 bases between them. The CDR3 length is 14 residues. CDR3 bases: TGTGCCAGCAGGAGGGGGGGCCGGGCAGATACGCAGTATTTT. Translated, it gives CASRRGGRADTQYF. The complete variable domain, with remaining parts taken from reference TRBV2 and TRBJ2-3, reads EPEVTQTPSHQVTQMGQEVILRCVPISNHLYFYWYRQILGQKVEFLVSFYNNEISEKSEIFDDQFSVERPDGSNFTLKIRSTKLEDSAMYFCASRRGGRADTQYFGPGTRLTVL.

The rearrangement joins TRBV9 to TRBJ2-3; TRBD1 or TRBD2 may be the D gene (5 bases each). V lost 9 bases to trimming and J lost 0 bases, with 32 bases between them. The CDR3 sequence is 20 residues long. Germline CDR1 is SGDLS and CDR2 is YYNGEE. The CDR3 sequence is CATTDHLPGPIGNSTDTQYF. In DNA, the CDR3 is TGTGCCACCACAGACCACCTCCCGGGGCCCATCGGGAACAGCACAGATACGCAGTATTTT.

This chain uses TRBV27 with TRBJ1-1; D is perhaps TRBD1 (5 bases). The CDR3 covers 13 residues. V gave up 5 bases and J gave up 4 bases, with 11 bases separating them. The germline V gene encodes CDR1 MNHEY and CDR2 SMNVEV (reference sequence). The DNA for the CDR3 is TGTGCCAGCAGTCCGGGGACGTCCACTGAAGCTTTCTTT. As protein: CASSPGTSTEAFF.

This clonotype has ten or more counts. The chain links TRBV20-1 to TRBJ1-6; 8 bases line up with TRBD1. V trimming: 1 base; J trimming: 16 bases; junction bases outside the gene matches: 0. The germline CDR1 and CDR2 sequences are DFQATT and SNEGSKA (reference sequence). The CDR3 consists of 10 residues. In DNA form, the CDR3 reads TGCAGTGCTAGAGGGACAGGGCTCCACTTT. Protein: CSARGTGLHF.

This clonotype was recorded at least ten times. The chain couples TRBV5-1 to TRBJ2-3, with no clear D. Germline assignment: CDR1 SGHRS and CDR2 YFSETQ. The ends were cut back, 3 bases at V and 0 bases at J, with 5 bases in the middle. The length of the CDR3 is 13 residues. CDR3 sequence (DNA): TGCGCCAGCAGCTCTCCTAGCACAGATACGCAGTATTTT. Protein product: CASSSPSTDTQYF.

This clonotype was seen ten or more times. The chain couples TRBV20-1 to TRBJ1-5; no definite D call. This CDR3 spans 14 amino acids. V lost 1 base and J 1 base, leaving 8 bases between the germline ends. Germline assignment: CDR1 DFQATT and CDR2 SNEGSKA (reference sequence). This CDR3 is CSARAGGSNQPQHF. The CDR3 region has the DNA TGCAGTGCTAGAGCCGGAGGGAGCAATCAGCCCCAGCATTTT.

This clonotype was detected a few times. The gene calls are TRBV10-3 and TRBJ1-6, with 9 bases identical to TRBD1. The CDR3 loop spans 16 amino acids. After removal of 3 bases from V and 8 bases from J, the junction contained 8 bases not matched to a gene. Germline V CDR1 and CDR2: ENHRY, SYGVKD. The CDR3 loop is CAISDNRGRRYSPLHF. The CDR3 nucleotides are TGTGCCATCAGTGACAACAGGGGGCGACGGTATTCACCCCTCCACTTT.